This T cell receptor beta chain was observed in a study of T cell repertoires in cytomegalovirus infection. The overall study: Evidence of both CMV infection and a matching HLA type came from public TCR beta signatures. Study-wide results and limits: The ex vivo response was dominated by HLA-C-restricted CMV-specific TCR beta clonotypes. Totalled public TCR beta family frequency picked out people who carried CMV plus the relevant HLA.

With 4 bases clipped from V and 2 bases from J, the junction kept 8 bases outside the gene matches. CDR1 is SGHDT and CDR2 is YYEEEE in the germline V gene. This CDR3 region has 16 residues. As regards this clonotype: The antigen is not known.

MiXCR, run by TCRdb on the reads, gives a single entry per CDR3 protein. The table records more than 650,000 distinct CDR3 sequences, roughly 35% of them present only once. The source of this sequence is a human donor in good health (CMV status not recorded). Some clones in this sample may be carry-over from other donors' samples. The chain is built from TRBV5-6 and TRBJ1-5, with TRBD1 matching over 8 bases. Sequenced sample: PBMCs. Here the CDR3 reads CASSLDRAPGNQPQHF. The CDR3 DNA is TGTGCCAGCAGCCTGGACAGGGCCCCGGGCAATCAGCCCCAGCATTTT.